The 2 T cell receptor beta chains presented below share a single source sample, sequenced in a study of CD4+ T cells in melanoma (dated by TCRdb to between 2021 and 2023). Library preparation used the immunoSEQ multiplex PCR assay. This immuneACCESS table, as held by TCRdb, lists in-frame sequences with V and J called but not all clones. Of the missing ones, under half trace to an unresolved V gene in checked studies; the others have no known cause. The sample table holds about 11,000 clones, of which over 60% were seen once. The ten top clones hold 9.5% of the sample. What was sequenced was cells from a culture (not recorded whether cultured in vitro). The source is a human donor with melanoma.

The chain joins TRBV30 to TRBJ1-1, with D hard to call. CDR1 GTSNPN and CDR2 SVGIG come from the germline V gene (reference sequence). V lost 2 bases, J lost 3 bases, and 1 base lay in between. The CDR3 has 10 residues. CDR3 DNA sequence: TGTGCCTGGAGTTACACTGAAGCTTTCTTT. It is translated as CAWSYTEAFF.

The chain employs TRBV29-1 and TRBJ1-3; weak D call: TRBD1 (5 bases). Looked up from germline, CDR1 is SQVTM and CDR2 is ANQGSEA. The CDR3 extends over 14 amino acids. The ends were cut back, 7 bases at V and 2 bases at J, with 15 bases in the middle. CDR3 DNA: TGCAGCGGGGGGGGTGGAGTGACTGGAAACACCATATATTTT. Amino acid sequence: CSGGGGVTGNTIYF.